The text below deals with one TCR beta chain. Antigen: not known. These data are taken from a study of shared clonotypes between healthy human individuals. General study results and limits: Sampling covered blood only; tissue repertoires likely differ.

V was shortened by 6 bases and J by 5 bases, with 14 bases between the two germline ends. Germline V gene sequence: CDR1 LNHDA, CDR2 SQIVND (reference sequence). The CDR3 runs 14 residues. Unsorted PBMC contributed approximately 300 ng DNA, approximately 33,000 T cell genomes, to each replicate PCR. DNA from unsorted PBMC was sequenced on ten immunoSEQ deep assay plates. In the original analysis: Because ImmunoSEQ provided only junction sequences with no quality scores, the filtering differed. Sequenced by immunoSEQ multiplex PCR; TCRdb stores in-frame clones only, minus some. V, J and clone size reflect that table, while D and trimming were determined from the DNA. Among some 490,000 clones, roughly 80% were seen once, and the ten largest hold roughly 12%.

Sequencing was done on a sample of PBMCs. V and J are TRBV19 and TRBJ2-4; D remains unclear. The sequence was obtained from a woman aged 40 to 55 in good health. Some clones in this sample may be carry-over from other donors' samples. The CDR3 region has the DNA TGTGCCAGTAGCGAACCGGACGTACAAAACATTCAGTACTTC. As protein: CASSEPDVQNIQYF.